Following are 19 T cell receptor beta chains from one sample sequenced in a study of shared clonotypes between healthy human individuals (TCRdb year 2020). The method behind the library was the immunoSEQ multiplex PCR assay. The immuneACCESS repertoire file appears here via TCRdb, limited to in-frame rearrangements. These files lack a portion of the clones; in checked studies, under half of the deficit traces to unresolved V genes, and the cause of the others is not known. The sample data list about a million clones, and approximately 80% of these were observed just once. The top ten clones comprise approximately 1.5% of the sample. The sample was memory CD4+ T cells sorted from blood. The sample's cell subset or site label, decoded: CD45RA-negative fraction. These receptors all stem from a man aged 18 to 29 in good health.

The V gene is TRBV9, the J gene TRBJ2-2; a possible D gene is TRBD1 (6 bases). With 2 bases removed from V and 5 bases from J, the gap between germline ends came to 10 bases. Germline-derived CDR1 and CDR2 are SGDLS and YYNGEE. The CDR3 loop spans 14 amino acids. CDR3 DNA sequence: TGTGCCAGCAGCGTGAGAGGACAGACCGGGGAGCTGTTTTTT. This codes for CASSVRGQTGELFF.

The rearrangement uses TRBV6-1 and TRBJ2-2; D possibly uses TRBD1 or TRBD2 (5 bases each). V was clipped by 7 bases and J by 0 bases, with 12 bases between them. The germline CDR1 and CDR2 sequences are MNHNS and SASEGT. The CDR3 sequence is 15 residues long. CDR3 bases: TGTGCCAGCACTGTGGGACCGTCGAACACCGGGGAGCTGTTTTTT. This gives the protein CASTVGPSNTGELFF.

For this clone: The same CDR3 arises from other DNA sequences in this sample as well. This rearrangement joins TRBV19 to TRBJ1-5; D may be TRBD1 (5 bases). Germline lookup yields CDR1 LNHDA and CDR2 SQIVND (reference sequence). Trimming removed 6 bases at V and 0 bases at J, with 12 bases between. The CDR3 contains 15 residues. CDR3 region: CASSGGTVSNQPQHF. The CDR3 DNA sequence: TGTGCCAGTAGCGGTGGGACGGTTAGCAATCAGCCCCAGCATTTT.

The J gene is TRBJ2-7, the V gene TRBV15; 9 nucleotides agree with TRBD1. The V segment lost 5 bases and the J segment 1 base; nucleotides outside the gene matches: 9. Germline lookup yields CDR1 LNHNV and CDR2 YYDKDF (reference sequence). The CDR3 extends over 16 amino acids. In DNA, the CDR3 is TGTGCCACCAGCGCGGTTTGGACAGGGGAATCCTACGAGCAGTACTTC. As protein: CATSAVWTGESYEQYF.

The rearrangement joins TRBV5-1 to TRBJ2-5; TRBD1 aligns across 9 bases. Germline loops: CDR1 SGHRS, CDR2 YFSETQ. The CDR3 consists of 15 residues. J gave up 2 bases and V 4 bases, and 6 bases lay outside the gene matches. The CDR3 reads CASSPGTGYQETQYF. The CDR3 DNA sequence: TGCGCCAGCAGCCCCGGGACAGGGTATCAAGAGACCCAGTACTTC.

This clone was found once. This chain connects TRBV2 to TRBJ1-4; possible D gene TRBD1, 5 bases. Germline-derived CDR1 and CDR2 are SNHLY and FYNNEI. V gave up 6 bases and J gave up 5 bases, with 10 bases separating them. The CDR3 contains 13 residues. The CDR3 nucleotides are TGTGCCAGCAGGGGACCGATAAATGAAAAACTGTTTTTT. This sequence encodes CASRGPINEKLFF.

V usage is TRBV7-6 and J usage is TRBJ2-1; D unclear. The V gene lost 0 bases and the J gene lost 0 bases, with 9 bases spanning the gap. CDR1 and CDR2 from the germline V gene are SGHVS and FNYEAQ. CDR3 length: 16 amino acids. The CDR3 loop reads CASSLALALSYNEQFF. As DNA, the CDR3 is TGTGCCAGCAGCTTAGCGCTTGCCCTCTCCTACAATGAGCAGTTCTTC.

V usage is TRBV7-9 and J usage is TRBJ2-3; D is perhaps TRBD1 or TRBD2 (5 bases each). Germline CDR1 is SEHNR and CDR2 is FQNEAQ (reference sequence). V lost 6 bases and J lost 14, with 18 bases in between. The length of the CDR3 is 12 residues. The CDR3 DNA follows: TGTGCCAGCAGTCCCGGGACGGGGAGACGGTATTTT. Protein sequence: CASSPGTGRRYF.

This clone was seen more than once but under ten times. The same CDR3 arises from other DNA sequences in this sample as well. This sequence joins TRBV5-6 and TRBJ2-7; possible D gene TRBD2, 5 bases. The CDR3 totals 14 residues. Germline V gene lookup returns CDR1 SGHDT and CDR2 YYEEEE. Deletions cut 0 bases from V and 0 bases from J, with 7 bases between. The CDR3 DNA is TGTGCCAGCAGCTTGGTTGGAGGCTCCTACGAGCAGTACTTC. As protein: CASSLVGGSYEQYF.

This clone showed up just a few times. This chain uses TRBV30 with TRBJ1-2; a possible D gene is TRBD1 (6 bases). The germline V gene has CDR1 GTSNPN and CDR2 SVGIG (reference sequence). Trimming pared 4 bases from V and 7 bases from J, leaving 13 bases between. This CDR3 region has 12 residues. For the CDR3, the DNA is TGTGCCTGGACTCATTTAGGGGGTGGCTACACCTTC. Translated, it gives CAWTHLGGGYTF.

This clone was seen only a few times. The V and J genes are TRBV7-9 and TRBJ1-2; D is perhaps TRBD1 (6 bases). From germline, CDR1 is SEHNR and CDR2 FQNEAQ (reference sequence). V was clipped by 5 bases and J by 6 bases, with 13 bases between them. The CDR3 has 13 residues. The CDR3 sequence is CASSPDRMDGYTF. CDR3 sequence (DNA): TGTGCCAGCAGCCCAGACAGGATGGATGGCTACACCTTC.

This clone has just a few counts. The same CDR3 can be traced to other DNA sequences in this sample. The chain carries TRBV30 and TRBJ1-6; 8 nucleotides align to TRBD1. After removal of 2 bases from V and 7 bases from J, the junction contained 4 bases not matched to a gene. In germline, CDR1 is GTSNPN, CDR2 SVGIG (reference sequence). The length of the CDR3 is 14 residues. The CDR3 DNA sequence: TGTGCCTGGAGTTCCGGACAGGGCAATTCACCCCTCCACTTT. It translates to CAWSSGQGNSPLHF.

J is TRBJ2-5 and V is TRBV14; tentatively, D is TRBD1 (6 bases). This CDR3 is 15 amino acids long. V was pared by 0 bases and J by 0 bases, with 8 bases between. Germline V CDR1 and CDR2: SGHDN, FVKESK. The CDR3 sequence is CASSQDRGYQETQYF. The CDR3 DNA follows: TGTGCCAGCAGCCAAGACAGGGGATACCAAGAGACCCAGTACTTC.

This chain joins TRBV6-1 and TRBJ1-6, with D possibly TRBD1 on 6 matching bases. Germline V CDR1 and CDR2: MNHNS, SASEGT. This CDR3 has 14 amino acids. V was pared by 11 bases and J by 7 bases, with 18 bases between. The CDR3 reads CAEIQGWLNSPLHF. The CDR3 DNA sequence: TGTGCCGAGATTCAGGGGTGGTTGAATTCACCCCTCCACTTT.

V usage is TRBV5-1 and J usage is TRBJ1-2, with no clear D. Per germline, CDR1 SGHRS and CDR2 YFSETQ. V dropped 1 base and J dropped 8 bases, with 12 bases sitting between them. The CDR3 has 13 amino acids. CDR3 sequence reads: CASSLRSERGYTF. CDR3 bases: TGCGCCAGCAGCTTGAGGTCAGAGAGGGGCTACACCTTC.

The V gene is TRBV12-5, the J gene TRBJ2-5, with TRBD1 as a possible D gene (6 bases). The V end was cut by 3 bases, the J end by 5 bases, with 13 bases between. The CDR3 is made up of 14 amino acids. Germline assignment: CDR1 LGHNT and CDR2 FRNRAP. The CDR3 nucleotides are TGTGCTAGTGGTTTTGGGACATTCGAGGAGACCCAGTACTTC. It codes for CASGFGTFEETQYF.

J is TRBJ2-7 and V is TRBV5-6; 11 bases are a match to TRBD1. The germline V gene encodes CDR1 SGHDT and CDR2 YYEEEE. V was pared by 4 bases and J by 9 bases, with 6 bases of the junction left unmatched. The CDR3 is 13 amino acids. The CDR3 sequence: CASSVGQGVRQYF. CDR3 in DNA: TGTGCCAGCAGCGTGGGACAGGGGGTACGGCAGTACTTC.

V and J are TRBV28 and TRBJ1-6; D not certain. The CDR3 length is 17 residues. V lost 3 bases and J 3 bases, leaving 15 bases between the germline ends. The germline V gene has CDR1 MDHEN and CDR2 SYDVKM. CDR3 protein: CASSLVPSGGYNSPLHF. Here the CDR3 DNA reads TGTGCCAGCAGTTTGGTACCCTCGGGAGGCTATAATTCACCCCTCCACTTT.

The chain is built from TRBV6-1 and TRBJ2-5, with no clear D. Germline V CDR1 and CDR2: MNHNS, SASEGT. This CDR3 has 12 amino acids. V dropped 6 bases and J dropped 5 bases, with 10 bases sitting between them. The CDR3 DNA reads as TGTGCCAGCAGCCCGACGGATGAGACCCAGTACTTC. This translates into CASSPTDETQYF.